Reported below is one T cell receptor beta chain. Clones were read by immunoSEQ multiplex PCR, and TCRdb kept only the in-frame ones, dropping some. The profile shows roughly 260,000 clones, roughly four fifths of them singletons. This specimen comes from a study of blood T cell repertoires in COVID-19. Study as a whole: Donors in the United States, Italy and Spain gave samples during acute or convalescent COVID-19.

CDR1 SNHLY and CDR2 FYNNEI come from the germline V gene. The CDR3 consists of 15 residues. The V end lost 1 base, the J end lost 5 bases, and 14 bases lay between the germline ends. This chain connects TRBV2 to TRBJ2-5; tentative D call: TRBD1 (6 bases). Sequenced sample: peripheral blood. This receptor was identified in an older woman with acute or convalescent COVID-19. The CDR3 DNA sequence: TGTGCCAGCAGTGAAGAACAGGGCGGATCGGAGACCCAGTACTTC. This codes for CASSEEQGGSETQYF. Full variable domain (missing parts from reference TRBV2 and TRBJ2-5): EPEVTQTPSHQVTQMGQEVILRCVPISNHLYFYWYRQILGQKVEFLVSFYNNEISEKSEIFDDQFSVERPDGSNFTLKIRSTKLEDSAMYFCASSEEQGGSETQYFGPGTRLLVL.